The present T cell receptor beta chain was sequenced within a study of blood T cell repertoires in COVID-19. Across the whole study: In each case, the material was cDNA or gDNA derived from T cells, B-cell-depleted T cells, or PBMCs.

The V gene lost 3 bases and the J gene lost 6 bases, with 14 bases spanning the gap. The length of the CDR3 is 14 residues. CDR1 and CDR2 from the germline V gene are LNHDA and SQIVND (reference sequence). Method: immunoSEQ multiplex PCR; TCRdb's copy keeps in-frame clones and lacks some. In the table there are roughly 220,000 clones, 84% of which are singletons. The V call is TRBV19, the J call TRBJ1-2; tentatively, D is TRBD1 (6 bases). Sequencing was performed on peripheral blood. The TCR originated in a woman aged 35 to 49 who had recovered from COVID-19. The CDR3 DNA reads TGTGCCAGTAGTATCTATGAGGGGGTGGATGGCTACACCTTC. It encodes CASSIYEGVDGYTF. Complete variable domain (other parts from reference TRBV19 and TRBJ1-2): DGGITQSPKYLFRKEGQNVTLSCEQNLNHDAMYWYRQDPGQGLRLIYYSQIVNDFQKGDIAEGYSVSREKKESFPLTVTSAQKNPTAFYLCASSIYEGVDGYTFGSGTRLTVV.